Below, 30 T cell receptor beta chains from the same sample are listed, as sequenced in a study of shared clonotypes between healthy human individuals. Clones were read by immunoSEQ multiplex PCR, and TCRdb kept only the in-frame ones, dropping some. The sample has about 470,000 clones, 70% to 80% seen once; the top ten hold less than 15%. The sample was PBMCs. These receptors all come from a woman in her 40s in good health. Some clones in this sample may be carry-over from other donors' samples.

The table lists this clone with many counts. This sample also contains other DNA sequences that code for the same CDR3. V is TRBV30 and J is TRBJ2-5; no clear D gene. CDR1 GTSNPN and CDR2 SVGIG come from the germline V gene (reference sequence). This CDR3 has 13 amino acids. With 3 bases removed from V and 5 bases from J, the gap between germline ends came to 13 bases. In DNA form, the CDR3 reads TGTGCCTGGAGCGCCAACATCCGGGAGACCCAGTACTTC. It codes for CAWSANIRETQYF. The full variable domain, completed using reference TRBV30 and TRBJ2-5, is SQTIHQWPATLVQPVGSPLSLECTVEGTSNPNLYWYRQAAGRGLQLLFYSVGIGQISSEVPQNLSASRPQDRQFILSSKKLLLSDSGFYLCAWSANIRETQYFGPGTRLLVL.

The table lists this clone with a count of one. This chain uses TRBV4-1 with TRBJ1-5; 8 nucleotides align to TRBD1. CDR1 is MGHRA and CDR2 is YSYEKL in the germline V gene. This CDR3 spans 17 amino acids. J was trimmed by 2 bases and V by 2 bases; bases with no gene match: 8. The CDR3 coding sequence is TGCGCCAGCAGCCAAACAGCTGGACAGGGTGGCAATCAGCCCCAGCATTTT. This codes for CASSQTAGQGGNQPQHF.

The rearrangement joins TRBV9 to TRBJ2-7; the match to TRBD1 covers 10 bases. V shed 4 bases and J 4 bases; nucleotides not matched to a gene: 8. This CDR3 has 15 amino acids. Germline assignment: CDR1 SGDLS and CDR2 YYNGEE. The CDR3 bases are TGTGCCAGCAGCCCGGGACAGGGGAATCCTTACGAGCAGTACTTC. Translated: CASSPGQGNPYEQYF.

This chain connects TRBV5-6 to TRBJ2-1; 7 positions match TRBD2. V trimming: 5 bases; J trimming: 0 bases; junction bases outside the gene matches: 8. The germline V gene encodes CDR1 SGHDT and CDR2 YYEEEE. The CDR3 consists of 16 residues. CDR3 in DNA: TGTGCCAGCAGAACCACTAGCGCTAGCTCCTACAATGAGCAGTTCTTC. Protein: CASRTTSASSYNEQFF.

This chain uses TRBV7-8 with TRBJ1-5; D perhaps matches TRBD1 (6 bases). CDR1 and CDR2 (germline): SGHVS, FQNEAQ. Between the trimmed V and J ends, which lost 5 bases and 8 bases, there was a span of 16 bases. The CDR3 sequence is 14 residues long. DNA for the CDR3: TGTGCCAGCAGCGTATTCGGGGGCTTCGAGCCCCAGCATTTT. Protein sequence: CASSVFGGFEPQHF.

This clone was detected a few times. Other DNA sequences in the same sample also yield this CDR3. The gene calls are TRBV5-1 and TRBJ2-1, with 8 nucleotides matching TRBD2. After removal of 0 bases from V and 2 bases from J, the junction contained 1 base not matched to a gene. Per the germline V gene, CDR1 is SGHRS and CDR2 is YFSETQ. This CDR3 has 15 amino acids. CDR3 sequence reads: CASSLAGGTYNEQFF. The CDR3 DNA follows: TGCGCCAGCAGCTTGGCGGGAGGGACCTACAATGAGCAGTTCTTC.

This clone was seen only once. The chain carries TRBV21-1 and TRBJ2-1; the table's D call, TRBD2, was not checked against the DNA. TRBV21-1 is termed a pseudogene. The CDR3 length is 16 residues. The CDR3 loop is CASSKGPSGNYNEQFF. The DNA of the CDR3 is TGTGCCAGCAGCAAAGGGCCTAGCGGAAATTACAATGAGCAGTTCTTC.

This clone was picked up a small number of times. V and J are TRBV7-9 and TRBJ2-3; no reliable D call. This CDR3 comprises 12 residues. CDR1 is SEHNR, CDR2 FQNEAQ, per germline (reference sequence). V lost 1 base, J lost 8 bases, and 7 bases lay in between. The CDR3 sequence: CASSLDRSTQYF. CDR3 DNA: TGTGCCAGCAGCTTAGATCGGTCTACGCAGTATTTT. Filled out from reference TRBV7-9 and TRBJ2-3, the complete variable domain reads DTGVSQNPRHKITKRGQNVTFRCDPISEHNRLYWYRQTLGQGPEFLTYFQNEAQLEKSRLLSDRFSAERPKGSFSTLEIQRTEQGDSAMYLCASSLDRSTQYFGPGTRLTVL.

The V gene is TRBV30, the J gene TRBJ2-4, with D hard to call. V shed 3 bases and J shed 9 bases, with 9 bases lying between them. CDR1 GTSNPN and CDR2 SVGIG come from the germline V gene (reference sequence). The CDR3 sequence is 11 residues long. CDR3 bases: TGTGCCTGGAGGTCTAGGACCATTCAGTACTTC. Translating gives CAWRSRTIQYF.

V gene TRBV27 combines with J gene TRBJ2-2, with 12 bases identical to TRBD2. The ends lost 5 bases at V and 5 bases at J; junction bases unmatched: 9. The CDR3 totals 17 residues. Per the germline V gene, CDR1 is MNHEY and CDR2 is SMNVEV (reference sequence). Here the CDR3 reads CASSLFLAGGGTGELFF. CDR3 coding DNA: TGTGCCAGCAGTCTATTTCTAGCGGGAGGGGGGACCGGGGAGCTGTTTTTT.

The rearrangement joins TRBV28 to TRBJ2-7; TRBD2 is a possible D gene (5 bases). The CDR3 loop spans 13 amino acids. The germline V gene encodes CDR1 MDHEN and CDR2 SYDVKM. Trimming removed 6 bases at V and 3 bases at J, with 12 bases between. CDR3 coding DNA: TGTGCCAGCAGAGTGCCTAGCTACTACGAGCAGTACTTC. Translated, it gives CASRVPSYYEQYF.

The chain recombines TRBV2 with TRBJ1-2; D uncertain. V lost 6 bases and J 4 bases, leaving 12 bases between the germline ends. The CDR3 loop spans 13 amino acids. Germline V lookup: CDR1 SNHLY, CDR2 FYNNEI. CDR3 sequence (DNA): TGTGCCAGCAGCGCGGGTCCTGGCTATGGCTACACCTTC. Translating it yields CASSAGPGYGYTF.

The chain links TRBV27 to TRBJ2-1; TRBD1 might be the D (5 bases). With 5 bases removed from V and 4 bases from J, the gap between germline ends came to 9 bases. The CDR3 totals 13 residues. Germline loops: CDR1 MNHEY, CDR2 SMNVEV (reference sequence). The CDR3 DNA reads TGTGCCAGCAGTACTGGACATTACAATGAGCAGTTCTTC. This translates into CASSTGHYNEQFF.

CDR3 sequence reads: CASSKAGGLSGEQFF. The CDR3 region has the DNA TGTGCCAGCAGCAAAGCGGGAGGGCTGTCAGGTGAGCAGTTCTTC. The genes are TRBV5-4 and TRBJ2-1, with 10 positions matching TRBD2. CDR3 length: 15 amino acids. V gave up 4 bases and J gave up 9 bases; unmatched junction bases: 10. Looked up from germline, CDR1 is SGHNT and CDR2 is YYREEE (reference sequence).

The chain uses TRBV7-3 and TRBJ1-2; D is undetermined. The CDR3 covers 13 residues. Trimming shortened V by 3 bases and J by 14 bases, and 19 bases separated the two germline ends. The germline gives CDR1 SGHTA, CDR2 FQGTGA. The CDR3: CASSFNSDSPGTF. The DNA for the CDR3 is TGTGCCAGCAGCTTCAACTCGGACTCACCGGGGACCTTC.

This clone was counted only a few times. V is TRBV5-1 and J is TRBJ2-1; tentatively, D is TRBD1 or TRBD2 (5 bases each). Trimming left V 4 bases short and J 7 bases short, with 15 bases between. From germline, CDR1 is SGHRS and CDR2 YFSETQ. CDR3 length: 14 residues. The CDR3 loop reads CASSPYGTGNEQFF. The CDR3 DNA reads as TGCGCCAGCAGCCCTTACGGGACGGGAAATGAGCAGTTCTTC.

The chain has TRBV14 and TRBJ2-1, with TRBD2 identical over 8 bases. The germline gives CDR1 SGHDN, CDR2 FVKESK. V shed 8 bases, J shed 4 bases, and the junction held 4 bases outside the gene matches. There are 13 residues in the CDR3. The CDR3 DNA sequence: TGTGCCAGCTGCGGGGGGATTTACAATGAGCAGTTCTTC. Its translation: CASCGGIYNEQFF.

The chain links TRBV23-1 to TRBJ2-5; 11 bases fit TRBD1. TRBV23-1 counts as an open reading frame of uncertain function. The CDR3 extends over 16 amino acids. The J segment lost 4 bases and the V segment lost 2 bases, leaving 6 bases of the junction unmatched. The CDR3: CASSQGDRGWGETQYF. CDR3 coding DNA: TGCGCCAGCAGTCAAGGGGACAGGGGGTGGGGAGAGACCCAGTACTTC.

The rearrangement links TRBV10-3 to TRBJ2-7; TRBD2 matches at 12 bases. With 6 bases clipped from V and 4 bases from J, the junction kept 4 bases outside the gene matches. Germline V gives CDR1 ENHRY, CDR2 SYGVKD. CDR3 size: 14 residues. The CDR3 DNA reads TGTGCCATCAGCCAGACTAGCGGGAGATACGAGCAGTACTTC. Amino acid sequence: CAISQTSGRYEQYF.

The chain carries TRBV27 and TRBJ2-5; 10 nucleotides match TRBD2. Germline loops: CDR1 MNHEY, CDR2 SMNVEV (reference sequence). V lost 3 bases, J lost 5 bases, and 6 bases stayed unmatched. The CDR3 sequence is 15 residues long. The CDR3 coding sequence is TGTGCCAGCAGTTTGAGCGGGAGGGCCGGGGAGACCCAGTACTTC. Its protein product is CASSLSGRAGETQYF.

The CDR3, as DNA: TGTGCCAGCAGCTTGGCCTCTGGGGACTCTGGAAACACCATATATTTT. Residues: CASSLASGDSGNTIYF. The rearrangement joins TRBV5-4 to TRBJ1-3; D remains unclear. Trimming removed 0 bases from V and 0 bases from J, with 10 bases in between. From germline, CDR1 is SGHNT and CDR2 YYREEE (reference sequence). This CDR3 contains 16 residues.

The chain recombines TRBV28 with TRBJ1-3, with D possibly being TRBD1 (5 bases). The CDR3 contains 16 residues. The V end lost 5 bases, the J end lost 2 bases, and 16 bases lay between the germline ends. Germline V gives CDR1 MDHEN, CDR2 SYDVKM. The CDR3 DNA sequence: TGTGCCAGCAGTACCCCGTGGGGCTCAGCTGGAAACACCATATATTTT. It specifies CASSTPWGSAGNTIYF.

The chain carries TRBV5-1 and TRBJ1-1; D is unresolved. This CDR3 has 13 amino acids. Germline assignment: CDR1 SGHRS and CDR2 YFSETQ. Trimming removed 4 bases from V and 0 bases from J, with 7 bases in between. CDR3 DNA: TGCGCCAGCAGCCCCCGCCTGAACACTGAAGCTTTCTTT. Amino acids: CASSPRLNTEAFF.

The chain links TRBV2 to TRBJ2-3; D perhaps matches TRBD2 (5 bases). Trimming shortened V by 6 bases and J by 7 bases, and 17 bases separated the two germline ends. CDR3 length: 14 amino acids. CDR1 and CDR2 (germline): SNHLY, FYNNEI. The CDR3 loop reads CASRPIEGPNTQYF. DNA for the CDR3: TGTGCCAGCAGGCCTATCGAGGGCCCTAATACGCAGTATTTT.

A single count supports this clone. The chain combines TRBV30 with TRBJ2-3, with D uncertain. Germline assignment: CDR1 GTSNPN and CDR2 SVGIG (reference sequence). The CDR3 length is 14 residues. Trimming cost V 4 bases and J 0 bases, with 11 bases left between them. Here the CDR3 DNA reads TGTGCCTGGAATTCCCCCAGGAGCACAGATACGCAGTATTTT. It yields the protein CAWNSPRSTDTQYF.

V is TRBV7-2 and J is TRBJ2-3, with unresolved D. Per germline, CDR1 SGHTA and CDR2 FQGNSA. The CDR3 has 13 amino acids. The germline V and J ends were trimmed by 7 bases and 3 bases, with 11 bases remaining between them. CDR3 bases: TGTGCCAGCACCTCTCTAGGGACAGATACGCAGTATTTT. This codes for CASTSLGTDTQYF.

The chain combines TRBV28 with TRBJ1-2, with D possibly matching TRBD1 (5 bases). V was trimmed by 3 bases and J by 7 bases, leaving 12 bases between them. Germline assignment: CDR1 MDHEN and CDR2 SYDVKM. This CDR3 spans 13 amino acids. The CDR3 sequence is CASSLRGVGGYTF. CDR3 coding DNA: TGTGCCAGCAGTTTGAGAGGGGTCGGTGGCTACACCTTC.

V gene TRBV30 combines with J gene TRBJ2-7; 9 nucleotides match TRBD2. Trimming removed 4 bases from V and 5 bases from J; junction bases left unmatched: 12. The CDR3 has 15 amino acids. The germline CDR1 and CDR2 sequences are GTSNPN and SVGIG (reference sequence). The CDR3 DNA reads TGTGCCTGGATAGGTTACGTAGCGGGAGTCCACGAGCAGTACTTC. Residues: CAWIGYVAGVHEQYF.

This clone was counted only a few times. This chain connects TRBV7-9 to TRBJ2-7, with D unresolved. Trimming left V 3 bases short and J 4 bases short, with 10 bases between. The CDR3 is made up of 13 amino acids. From germline, CDR1 is SEHNR and CDR2 FQNEAQ (reference sequence). Written as DNA, the CDR3 is TGTGCCAGCAGCTTCGGAGTAGGGTACGAGCAGTACTTC. This translates into CASSFGVGYEQYF.

Only a few counts were recorded for this clone. The J gene is TRBJ2-3, the V gene TRBV18, with 7 bases fitting TRBD1. CDR1 and CDR2 from the germline V gene are KGHSH and LQKENI. V gave up 0 bases and J gave up 0 bases; unmatched junction bases: 6. This CDR3 has 17 amino acids. CDR3 region: CASSPPSAGGSTDTQYF. The CDR3 bases are TGTGCCAGCTCACCACCTTCGGCAGGGGGAAGCACAGATACGCAGTATTTT.